The 20 T cell receptor beta chains below were found in one sample sequenced in a study of T cell repertoires in cytomegalovirus infection. Their antigen targets remain unknown. TCRdb ran MiXCR on the reads and lists one entry per CDR3 protein. The sample records fewer than 130,000 distinct CDR3 sequences, roughly 41% being singletons. The specimen comprised CD8+ T cells from cultured PBMCs, sampled from culture after CMV antigen stimulation. The receptors come from a human donor in good health (CMV status not recorded). Some clones in this sample may be carry-over from other donors' samples.

This sequence joins TRBV7-2 and TRBJ1-5; no clear D. V was shortened by 3 bases and J by 0 bases, with 15 bases between the two germline ends. The germline V gene encodes CDR1 SGHTA and CDR2 FQGNSA. This CDR3 contains 17 residues. The CDR3 sequence is CASSLGPAGGSNQPQHF. The CDR3 nucleotides are TGTGCCAGCAGCTTGGGTCCCGCAGGCGGTAGCAATCAGCCCCAGCATTTT.

The V and J genes are TRBV7-4 and TRBJ2-7; D is unresolved. CDR1 and CDR2 (germline): SGHVT, SQSDAQ. The V and J ends lost 1 base and 5 bases respectively, with 9 bases between them. This CDR3 is built from 13 residues. The CDR3 region is CASSLESANEQYF. As DNA, the CDR3 is TGTGCCAGCAGCTTAGAGTCGGCGAACGAGCAGTACTTC.

V gene TRBV6-2 or TRBV6-3 combines with J gene TRBJ2-7; D remains ambiguous. V was clipped by 2 bases and J by 5 bases, with 10 bases between them. CDR1 is MNHEY, CDR2 SVGEGT, per germline. CDR3 length: 13 amino acids. CDR3 residues: CASSYPLMNEQYF. Written as DNA, the CDR3 is TGTGCCAGCAGTTACCCCCTGATGAACGAGCAGTACTTC.

The V and J genes are TRBV11-2 and TRBJ2-4, with 7 bases fitting TRBD1. V lost 5 bases to trimming and J lost 3 bases; unmatched junction nucleotides: 16. CDR1 is SGHAT and CDR2 is FQNNGV in the germline V gene. The CDR3 is made up of 18 amino acids. The CDR3 loop reads CASSLNNYYRGHKNIQYF. The CDR3 bases are TGTGCCAGCAGCCTAAATAATTACTACAGGGGCCACAAAAACATTCAGTACTTC.

The chain has TRBV7-8 and TRBJ2-5; D is unclear. The V gene's germline CDR1 is SGHVS and CDR2 FQNEAQ. The germline V and J ends were trimmed by 2 bases and 4 bases, with 8 bases remaining between them. CDR3 size: 13 residues. In DNA, the CDR3 is TGTGCCAGCAGCTTAACCGCTCCAGAGACCCAGTACTTC. The encoded protein is CASSLTAPETQYF.

The sample holds a few counts of this clonotype. The V and J genes are TRBV7-2 and TRBJ1-2; TRBD1 aligns across 12 bases. The CDR3 sequence is 19 residues long. J gave up 2 bases and V 10 bases, and 20 bases lay outside the gene matches. CDR1 SGHTA and CDR2 FQGNSA come from the germline V gene. CDR3 DNA: TGTGCCACCCCCATAGTCACGGGACAGGGGGCCTTAGCGAACTATGGCTACACCTTC. Translated, it gives CATPIVTGQGALANYGYTF.

On this clonotype: The junction departs from the called germline gene at one end, perhaps through a read error. The V and J genes are TRBV12-3 or TRBV12-4 and TRBJ2-7; D gene ambiguous. This CDR3 is built from 13 residues. The CDR3 nucleotides read TGTGCCAGCAGTTTACCGCCAGGCAACACGGAGAACTTC. Its translation is CASSLPPGNTENF.

This chain links TRBV28 with TRBJ2-7; 11 bases match TRBD2. This CDR3 contains 14 residues. Germline values: CDR1 MDHEN, CDR2 SYDVKM. V was clipped by 5 bases and J by 3 bases; unmatched bases: 3. The CDR3 nucleotides read TGTGCCAGCAGTCCGGGGACTAGCGGCTACGAGCAGTACTTC. Protein sequence: CASSPGTSGYEQYF.

There are a few counts of this clonotype. The genes are TRBV5-1 and TRBJ2-7, with D possibly TRBD2 on 6 matching bases. The germline V gene encodes CDR1 SGHRS and CDR2 YFSETQ. Trimming stripped 4 bases from V and 3 bases from J, with 17 bases between. This CDR3 contains 15 residues. In DNA, the CDR3 is TGCGCCAGCAGCCTGGAATGGGGGGATTTCTACGAGCAGTACTTC. Protein: CASSLEWGDFYEQYF.

In this sample, this clonotype turned up a few times. The V gene is TRBV7-2, the J gene TRBJ1-1, with D unresolved. CDR3 length: 10 residues. V lost 2 bases and J lost 8, with 3 bases in between. Germline V gene sequence: CDR1 SGHTA, CDR2 FQGNSA. The CDR3 region has the DNA TGTGCCAGCAGCTTATCCGAAGCTTTCTTT. Protein sequence: CASSLSEAFF.

V usage is TRBV2 and J usage is TRBJ2-1; 8 positions agree with TRBD1. V lost 6 bases, J lost 7 bases, and 11 bases stayed unmatched. Germline V gene data show CDR1 as SNHLY and CDR2 as FYNNEI. This CDR3 is 15 amino acids long. In nucleotides, the CDR3 is TGTGCCAGCAGCACGACAGGGGATCCCTTTAATGAGCAGTTCTTC. Its protein is CASSTTGDPFNEQFF.

This clonotype was recorded many times. The V and J genes are TRBV10-2 and TRBJ2-3; 14 bases line up with TRBD2. CDR1 is WSHSY and CDR2 is SAAADI in the germline V gene. The CDR3 has 17 amino acids. J gave up 0 bases and V 6 bases, and 5 bases lay outside the gene matches. The CDR3 coding sequence is TGCGCCAGCAGCGGACTAGCGGGGGGCACTAGCACAGATACGCAGTATTTT. Protein product: CASSGLAGGTSTDTQYF.

The rearrangement joins TRBV6-4 to TRBJ1-1, with TRBD1 matching 7 bases. Per the germline V gene, CDR1 is MRHNA and CDR2 is SNTAGT. This CDR3 is 16 amino acids long. Unmatched junction bases numbered 9, after V lost 4 bases and J lost 1 base. The CDR3 bases are TGTGCCAGCAGTGGACAGGGTGAGGAGAAGAACACTGAAGCTTTCTTT. It encodes CASSGQGEEKNTEAFF.

A few counts support this clonotype. The J gene is TRBJ2-5, the V gene TRBV12-3 or TRBV12-4, with 11 bases lining up with TRBD1. With 5 bases clipped from V and 7 bases from J, the junction kept 0 bases outside the gene matches. This CDR3 has 12 amino acids. The chain's CDR3 is CASSGTGGTQYF. The CDR3 bases are TGTGCCAGCAGTGGGACAGGGGGGACCCAGTACTTC.

The chain links TRBV5-1 to TRBJ1-5; TRBD1 matches 10 bases. The CDR3 spans 16 residues. Germline V lookup: CDR1 SGHRS, CDR2 YFSETQ. Trimming took 4 bases from V and 2 from J; bases not matched to a gene: 6. The CDR3 here is CASSVSGTGGNQPQHF. CDR3 in DNA: TGCGCCAGCAGCGTCTCGGGGACAGGGGGCAATCAGCCCCAGCATTTT.

This clonotype was observed a few times. The J gene is TRBJ2-1, the V gene TRBV2; TRBD2 aligns across 7 bases. Germline values: CDR1 SNHLY, CDR2 FYNNEI. V was clipped by 8 bases and J by 9 bases; unmatched bases: 4. This CDR3 spans 11 amino acids. The CDR3 spells CASGGEAEQFF. The CDR3 bases are TGTGCCAGCGGGGGGGAGGCTGAGCAGTTCTTC.

This sequence joins TRBV7-4 and TRBJ2-5; possibly TRBD2 for D (6 bases). V lost 0 bases, J lost 3 bases, and 17 bases lay in between. In germline, CDR1 is SGHVT, CDR2 SQSDAQ. The CDR3 loop spans 17 amino acids. The CDR3 here is CASSLAPGTPWEETQYF. CDR3 coding DNA: TGTGCCAGCAGCTTAGCGCCTGGGACTCCCTGGGAAGAGACCCAGTACTTC.

The chain carries TRBV7-2 and TRBJ2-7, with 9 bases lining up with TRBD1. There are 14 residues in the CDR3. Germline V gene sequence: CDR1 SGHTA, CDR2 FQGNSA. The V and J ends lost 5 bases and 3 bases, in that order; junction bases with no gene match: 5. The CDR3 region is CASSKTGGSYEQYF. The DNA for the CDR3 is TGTGCCAGCAGCAAGACAGGGGGGAGCTACGAGCAGTACTTC.

This CDR3 is CASSLEGGMGEQFF. The CDR3 DNA follows: TGCGCCAGCAGCTTGGAAGGGGGAATGGGTGAGCAGTTCTTC. The genes are TRBV5-1 and TRBJ2-1; D possibly corresponds to TRBD1 (6 bases). CDR1 is SGHRS, CDR2 YFSETQ, per germline. V shed 0 bases and J shed 9 bases, with 13 bases lying between them. The CDR3 loop spans 14 amino acids.

As DNA, the CDR3 is TGTGCCAGCAGCTCCTCTGCGTACAATGAGCAGTTCTTC. This codes for CASSSSAYNEQFF. The J gene is TRBJ2-1, the V gene TRBV11-2; D not resolved. Germline values: CDR1 SGHAT, CDR2 FQNNGV. V lost 4 bases, J lost 4 bases, and 8 bases lay in between. The CDR3 totals 13 residues.